The present entry profiles one T cell receptor (beta chain) with its context. There is no known antigen for this receptor. One end of the junction varies from germline; a read error may be responsible. Healthy HIV-negative adults with no recently reported acute infections or vaccinations were included as donors. Every donor was a Caucasian adult residing in Nashville, Tennessee, USA. For unsorted samples, about 87 million PBMCs were counted, and genomic DNA was extracted using the QIAamp DNA Blood Mini kit. After blood collection by leukapheresis, PBMCs were isolated using Ficoll-Histopaque density gradient centrifugation and then cryopreserved in the vapor phase of liquid nitrogen. Using the deep immunoSEQ assay, multiplex PCR amplified TCR CDR3 regions from genomic DNA. Extracted genomic DNA from each cell subset was distributed evenly across all wells of several immunoSEQ 96-well plates, and each plate was treated as a replicate. For unsorted PBMC, approximately 300 ng of genomic DNA, equivalent to about 30,000 T cell genomes, went into each replicate PCR. Unsorted PBMC genomic DNA was sequenced across ten immunoSEQ deep assay plates. Purified libraries were measured with a Qubit 3.0 fluorometer, size-checked on a Bioanalyzer 2100, and measured again with the KAPA Library Quantification kit. Every immunoSEQ 96-well plate was sequenced on a dedicated single-read 150-cycle Illumina NextSeq 550 flow cell. The study's processing was this. Because the immunoSEQ output included only junctional sequences and no quality scores, the filtering could not be the same as the filtering used for full-length reads. Sequences were annotated with PyIR, a Python wrapper for IgBLAST v1.9, using IMGT germline references to assign V/J genes and CDR3. Any read was removed if the V/J assignment was weak (E-value above 1e-6), the CDR3 was missing, or the read contained stop codons, out-of-frame junctions, or ambiguous translated residues. V3J clonotypes were defined as sequences sharing the same inferred V gene, J gene, and CDR3 amino acid sequence. Percentage overlap between repertoires was calculated by dividing the number of shared unique clonotypes by the size of the smaller repertoire. Richness of each repertoire was evaluated using RTK rarefaction, the Chao1 estimator, and Recon v2.1 estimates of unobserved clonotypes. TCRdb obtained this table from immuneACCESS and retained in-frame rearrangements with V and J assigned. These tables miss some clones; where compared with another copy, unresolved V genes account for less than half of the shortfall, and the remainder is unexplained. V and J calls and clone size are those listed in that table; D and trimming were worked out from the DNA. The sample table contains about 470,000 clones; only one count was recorded for about 76% of them. About 13% of the sample is held by the ten biggest clonotypes.

Including the terminal cysteine and phenylalanine, the CDR3 comprises 16 residues. Just the 48-base CDR3 DNA is kept, in frame starting at base 1. CDR1 and CDR2 (LNHNV, YYDKDF) derive from the germline V gene (reference sequence). These data are taken from a study of shared clonotypes between healthy human individuals (TCRdb year 2020). Concerning the study at large: Two women and a few men aged 18 to 49 years were included in the cohort. To estimate repertoire size and how much clonotype sharing occurs between individuals, the study deeply sequenced the blood TCR repertoires of five or six healthy adults. To increase sequencing depth and limit assay-specific biases, TCR repertoire library preparation and sequencing were carried out by different laboratories using diverse techniques. Each donor's leukapheresis produced roughly between roughly 0.85 and 10 billion PBMCs.

On the study overall, not on this receptor specifically: Sampling was restricted to blood, and TCR repertoires in tissue are likely to differ from TCR repertoires in blood. The small number of donors limited the genetic and exposure-history diversity represented. Pairwise subsampling indicated that sequencing depth was expected to affect the degree of clonotype sharing among donors.

Material for sequencing was PBMCs. This clonotype was sampled from a woman aged 40 to 50 in good health. Some clones in this sample may be carry-over from other donors' samples. The sequence joins TRBV15 to TRBJ2-7; 7 middle bases align to TRBD2. The sequenced DNA: TGTGCCACCAGCGTCATGTCCGCGGGAGATGCCTACGAGCAGCACTTC. Its product reads: CATSVMSAGDAYEQHF.